These T cell receptor beta chains were read from a single sample in a study of a mutant IDH1 vaccine in newly diagnosed glioma. Libraries were prepared by immunoSEQ multiplex PCR; TCRdb keeps only in-frame clonotypes and omits some of them. The data show 40,000 or so clones, 78% seen once. Material: PBMCs, obtained from a glioma patient treated with radiotherapy, temozolomide or both. The receptors originated from a man aged 35 to 55 with glioma. Some clones in this sample may be carry-over from other donors' samples. The conserved cysteine and the conserved F or W are not part of the CDR3 here.

j_gene: TRBJ1-1; v_gene: TRBV5-1; CDR3aa: ASSPGGAQNTEAF
j_gene: TRBJ1-2; v_gene: TRBV28; CDR3aa: ASSPRGQGGEDYGYT
j_gene: TRBJ2-2; v_gene: TRBV5-1; CDR3aa: ASSPDQYTGELF
j_gene: TRBJ1-1; v_gene: TRBV7-3; CDR3aa: ASSWTVNTEAF
j_gene: TRBJ1-1; v_gene: TRBV7-8; CDR3aa: ASSSGTVTEAF
j_gene: TRBJ2-3; v_gene: TRBV7-2; CDR3aa: ASSFPLASTDTQY
j_gene: TRBJ2-2; v_gene: TRBV15; CDR3aa: ATSRDKGITGELF
j_gene: TRBJ2-7; v_gene: TRBV6-1; CDR3aa: ASSADAVPYEQY
j_gene: TRBJ2-5; v_gene: TRBV27; CDR3aa: ASSLSIASGGQGETQY
j_gene: TRBJ2-3; v_gene: TRBV6-5; CDR3aa: ASSLAQGTDTQY
j_gene: TRBJ2-7; v_gene: TRBV13; CDR3aa: ASLSSRTGSSYEQY
j_gene: TRBJ2-1; v_gene: TRBV5-8; CDR3aa: ASSLWRTGPNEQF
j_gene: TRBJ2-3; v_gene: TRBV7-2; CDR3aa: ASSSNVADTQY
j_gene: TRBJ2-7; v_gene: TRBV5-1; CDR3aa: ASSSTGAYEQY
j_gene: TRBJ2-1; v_gene: TRBV7-3; CDR3aa: ASSLGVHNEQF
j_gene: TRBJ2-4; v_gene: TRBV6-1; CDR3aa: ASSVVAGGGNIQY
j_gene: TRBJ1-6; v_gene: TRBV5-4; CDR3aa: ASSLGPSSSLH
j_gene: TRBJ1-5; v_gene: TRBV4-1; CDR3aa: ASSPPGAGNQPQH
j_gene: TRBJ1-5; v_gene: TRBV5-6; CDR3aa: ASSLGVNQPQH
j_gene: TRBJ1-5; v_gene: TRBV15; CDR3aa: ATSRAGTGLNQPQH
j_gene: TRBJ1-1; v_gene: TRBV4-1; CDR3aa: ASSLTGQANTEAF
j_gene: TRBJ1-2; v_gene: TRBV6-5; CDR3aa: ASSKTGTGDLST
j_gene: TRBJ1-4; v_gene: TRBV30; CDR3aa: AWSAGRATNEKLF
j_gene: TRBJ1-1; v_gene: TRBV5-1; CDR3aa: ASSPGRGLNTEAF
j_gene: TRBJ1-2; v_gene: TRBV4-1; CDR3aa: ASSQANYGYT
j_gene: TRBJ2-5; v_gene: TRBV7-2; CDR3aa: ASSLVSSQETQY
j_gene: TRBJ2-7; v_gene: TRBV6-5; CDR3aa: ASGKAVDYEQY
j_gene: TRBJ2-3; v_gene: TRBV4-2; CDR3aa: ASSLAGGTTDTQY
j_gene: TRBJ1-5; v_gene: TRBV15; CDR3aa: ATSTDGDQPQH
j_gene: TRBJ1-2; v_gene: TRBV4-3; CDR3aa: ASSQWGPGQGFGNYGYT
j_gene: TRBJ1-2; v_gene: TRBV29-1; CDR3aa: SVEKRWGGYT
j_gene: TRBJ1-2; v_gene: TRBV30; CDR3aa: AWSGARGFYGYT
j_gene: TRBJ2-5; v_gene: TRBV27; CDR3aa: ASSGVAKAETQY
j_gene: TRBJ1-1; v_gene: TRBV7-9; CDR3aa: ASSLYWDRGPTEAF
j_gene: TRBJ1-2; v_gene: TRBV6-6; CDR3aa: ASSYIIRGTNYGYT
j_gene: TRBJ1-2; v_gene: TRBV7-2; CDR3aa: ASSFGAGQKFRGYT
j_gene: TRBJ2-2; v_gene: TRBV6-5; CDR3aa: ASSFAGTGASGELF
j_gene: TRBJ1-6; v_gene: TRBV7-2; CDR3aa: ASSLLNSPLH
j_gene: TRBJ1-4; v_gene: TRBV4-3; CDR3aa: ASSPAASSTNEKLF
j_gene: TRBJ2-5; v_gene: TRBV30; CDR3aa: AWSVIGETQY
j_gene: TRBJ1-2; v_gene: TRBV6-5; CDR3aa: ASTPFLGGGYT
j_gene: TRBJ2-1; v_gene: TRBV30; CDR3aa: AWSVYGYNEQF